This entry lists 3 T cell receptor beta chains sequenced from one sample in a study of CD8+CD57+ T cells in acquired aplastic anemia. The use of genomic DNA as template underpinned the TCR beta VDJ and CDR3 profiling. TCRdb re-analysed the reads in MiXCR, keeping a single row per CDR3 protein. The sample carries about 68,000 distinct CDR3 sequences, around 50% recorded once. The sequencing sample was made of sorted CD4+, CD8+, or CD8+CD57+ T cells (not recorded which) from PBMCs. The origin of the receptors is a human donor in good health, serving as a control.

This clonotype has a handful of counts. This chain uses TRBV7-9 with TRBJ1-5, with D possibly TRBD1 on 5 matching bases. Germline loops: CDR1 SEHNR, CDR2 FQNEAQ (reference sequence). This CDR3 has 12 amino acids. V lost 1 base and J lost 10, with 8 bases in between. CDR3 DNA: TGTGCCAGCAGCTTAGTTCAGGGACCCCAGCATTTT. It yields the protein CASSLVQGPQHF.

This clonotype is judged medium-sized. The chain recombines TRBV5-4 with TRBJ2-7; 8 positions agree with TRBD2. Per germline, CDR1 SGHNT and CDR2 YYREEE (reference sequence). CDR3 size: 14 residues. After removal of 1 base from V and 2 bases from J, the junction contained 2 bases not matched to a gene. For the CDR3, the DNA is TGTGCCAGCAGCTTGAAGGGACTAGCCTACGAGCAGTACTTC. Translation gives CASSLKGLAYEQYF.

CDR3 region: CATSRDRELYEQYF. The CDR3 nucleotides read TGTGCCACCAGCAGAGATCGAGAACTCTACGAGCAGTACTTC. This chain uses TRBV15 with TRBJ2-7; no definite D call. The CDR3 consists of 14 residues. V lost 0 bases and J lost 3, with 9 bases in between. Germline V lookup: CDR1 LNHNV, CDR2 YYDKDF (reference sequence).